This T cell receptor (beta chain) was observed in a study of shared clonotypes between healthy human individuals. The data were produced by immunoSEQ multiplex PCR, yet TCRdb's version contains in-frame clones alone and is incomplete. This sample has a few million clones, with approximately 95% found just once. The sample holds one count of this clone. This sequence originates from a man between 18 and 35 years old in good health. Some clones in this sample may be carry-over from other donors' samples. Sequences were obtained from naive CD4+ T cells from PBMCs. The subset denotes: CD45RA+ positively selected.

The CDR3 DNA reads as TGTGCCAGCAGTGAACCTGGGGACCCTAGAGGGACTGAAGCTTTCTTT. Protein sequence: CASSEPGDPRGTEAFF. The J gene is TRBJ1-1, the V gene TRBV6-1; possibly TRBD1 for D (5 bases). Trimming cost V 2 bases and J 5 bases, with 18 bases left between them. The CDR3 is 16 amino acids. Germline V CDR1 and CDR2: MNHNS, SASEGT.